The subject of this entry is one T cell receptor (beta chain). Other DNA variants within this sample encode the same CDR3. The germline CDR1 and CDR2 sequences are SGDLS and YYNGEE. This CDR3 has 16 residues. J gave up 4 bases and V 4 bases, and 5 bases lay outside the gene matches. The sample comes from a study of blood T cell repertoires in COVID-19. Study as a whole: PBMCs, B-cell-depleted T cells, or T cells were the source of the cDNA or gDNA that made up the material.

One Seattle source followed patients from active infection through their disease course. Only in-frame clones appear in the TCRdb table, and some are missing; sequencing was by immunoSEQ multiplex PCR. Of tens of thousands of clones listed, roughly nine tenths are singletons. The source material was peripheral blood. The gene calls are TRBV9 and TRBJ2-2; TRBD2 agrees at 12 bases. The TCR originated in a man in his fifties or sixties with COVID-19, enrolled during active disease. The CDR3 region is CASSPRLAGATGELFF. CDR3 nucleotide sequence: TGTGCCAGCAGCCCAAGACTAGCGGGAGCCACCGGGGAGCTGTTTTTT.